The source of this T cell receptor (beta chain) is a study of blood T cell repertoires in COVID-19. Overall study: Researchers got acute and convalescent COVID-19 samples from the United States, Italy and Spain. Sample material is recorded as cDNA or gDNA derived from T cells, B-cell-depleted T cells, or PBMCs.

This CDR3 is 17 amino acids long. V lost 5 bases, J lost 4 bases, and 13 bases stayed unmatched. Germline loops: CDR1 MDHEN, CDR2 SYDVKM. Original analysis: For nucleated cells, counts were estimated from reference gene primer amplification. The method was immunoSEQ multiplex PCR; TCRdb's version includes in-frame clones alone and lacks a portion of them. The V and J calls and clone size were taken over from that table, and D and trimming were inferred from the DNA. The sample contains about 160,000 clones, about 85% of which appear only once. The chain carries TRBV28 and TRBJ1-2; 10 bases map to TRBD1. Input material: peripheral blood. This clonotype was sampled from a human donor with acute or convalescent COVID-19. The donor label of this sample is uncertain. The chain's CDR3 is CASSPDRGFARAYGYTF. CDR3 bases: TGTGCCAGCAGTCCGGACAGGGGGTTTGCTAGGGCCTATGGCTACACCTTC.